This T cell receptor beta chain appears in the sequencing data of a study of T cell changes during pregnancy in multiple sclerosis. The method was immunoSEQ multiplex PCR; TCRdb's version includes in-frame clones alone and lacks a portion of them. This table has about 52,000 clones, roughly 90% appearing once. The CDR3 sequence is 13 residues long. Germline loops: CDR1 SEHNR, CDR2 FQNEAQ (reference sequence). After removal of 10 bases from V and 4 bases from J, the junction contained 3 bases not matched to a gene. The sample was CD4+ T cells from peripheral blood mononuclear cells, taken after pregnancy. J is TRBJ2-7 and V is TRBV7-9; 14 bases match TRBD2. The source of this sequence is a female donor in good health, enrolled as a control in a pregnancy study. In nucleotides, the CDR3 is TGTGCCATCGGACTAGCGGGGGGTTACGAGCAGTACTTC. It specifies CAIGLAGGYEQYF.